The text below deals with one T cell receptor beta chain. The antigen is not known. The record originates from a study of beta chain features in type 1 diabetes. The germline gives CDR1 MNHNY, CDR2 SVGAGI (reference sequence). Trimming pared 6 bases from V and 6 bases from J, leaving 14 bases between. This CDR3 region has 13 residues. All of the isolated RNA was reverse transcribed, so expressed TCRB transcripts were sequenced. TCRdb's table, derived via immunoSEQ multiplex PCR, lists solely in-frame clones and lacks some. This sample yields about 620,000 clones, of which around 15% are seen a single time; under 0.095% belongs to the top ten. General study findings and limits: A pattern of fewer insertions and more deletions at VDJ junctions was seen in type 1 diabetes patients.

Sequenced material: naive CD4+ T cells from blood. V is TRBV6-6 and J is TRBJ2-5; possible D gene TRBD1, 6 bases. This TCR was recovered from a man aged 18 to 29 in good health. This CDR3 is CASRRQDLKTQYF. The CDR3 bases are TGTGCCAGCAGGCGACAGGATCTAAAGACCCAGTACTTC.